These T cell receptor beta chains were read from a single sample in a study of T cell responses to AZD1222 COVID-19 vaccine. Using immunoSEQ multiplex PCR, the repertoire was profiled, and TCRdb retains in-frame clones only, with some absent. Among about 78,000 clones, less than 95% were seen once, and the ten largest hold over 3%. The source material was peripheral blood, sampled 28 days after the second AZD1222 dose. The receptors originated from an adult who received the AZD1222 COVID-19 vaccine. Each CDR3 is given with its conserved first and last residue. The D gene is left open where the match is weak. Size tells how often a clone was seen (once, few, many) or the class of an expanded clone, and some rows leave it out.

d_call,clone_size,v_call,j_call,cdr3_nt,cdr3_aa
TRBD1,-,TRBV7-2,TRBJ1-5,TGTGCCAGCAGCTTAGGACAGGGAAACAATCAGCCCCAGCATTTT,CASSLGQGNNQPQHF
-,-,TRBV10-3,TRBJ1-2,TGTGCCATCAGCGGGACGCCGGCTAACTATGGCTACACCTTC,CAISGTPANYGYTF
-,-,TRBV6-4,TRBJ2-3,TGTGCCAGCCGTGGGCCAGCTGAAAATACGCAGTATTTT,CASRGPAENTQYF
-,-,TRBV7-9,TRBJ1-2,TGTGCCAGCAGCTTAGGGGACGAAGCTAACTATGGCTACACCTTC,CASSLGDEANYGYTF
-,medium-sized,TRBV12-3/TRBV12-4,TRBJ2-7,TGTGCCAGCGCGTGGGCACGAGGCGAGCAGTACTTC,CASAWARGEQYF
-,few,TRBV5-5,TRBJ1-3,TGTGCCAGCAGCTTGGACGGAGACTCTGGAAACACCATATATTTT,CASSLDGDSGNTIYF
-,-,TRBV9,TRBJ2-3,TGTGCCAGCAGCCAACTGCTGGGCACAGATACGCAGTATTTT,CASSQLLGTDTQYF
TRBD1,-,TRBV27,TRBJ1-2,TGTGCCAGCAGGGGGGAGGGGGCGGACCTTAACTATGGCTACACCTTC,CASRGEGADLNYGYTF
TRBD1,-,TRBV27,TRBJ2-7,TGTGCCAGCAGTTACGGCAGGGGGTACGAGCAGTACTTC,CASSYGRGYEQYF
-,-,TRBV30,TRBJ1-1,TGTGCCTGGGAAAGGAACATTGAAGCTTTCTTT,CAWERNIEAFF